The sequence of this TCR beta chain was determined in a study of OX40 agonist ivuxolimab in advanced cancers. Study in general: Partial responses were observed in three patients, of whom one had hepatocellular carcinoma and two had cutaneous melanoma.

The study sampled blood at baseline, cycle 4 day 1, and cycle 7 day 1. The method was immunoSEQ multiplex PCR; TCRdb's version includes in-frame clones alone and lacks a portion of them. The table shows just under 65,000 clones, with roughly 81% occurring only once. J was trimmed by 8 bases and V by 7 bases; bases with no gene match: 10. Looked up from germline, CDR1 is SGHRS and CDR2 is YFSETQ. The CDR3 has 14 residues. The sequencing used CD4+ or CD8+ T cells sorted from blood, collected in a trial of the OX40 agonist ivuxolimab. The TCR was taken from an adult with an advanced solid tumor such as melanoma, head and neck, liver or kidney cancer. The chain has TRBV5-1 and TRBJ1-2; 11 nucleotides align to TRBD1. The CDR3 nucleotides are TGCGCCAGCTCTAACGGACAGGGGGCGAGAGGCTACACCTTC. Translation gives CASSNGQGARGYTF.